The 8 T cell receptor beta chains reported below all come from one sample, sequenced in a study of cytomegalovirus exposure and HLA in healthy donors. 60 Vbeta and 13 Jbeta primers were used in PCR. Clones were read by immunoSEQ multiplex PCR, and TCRdb kept only the in-frame ones, dropping some. Of 180,000 or so clones listed, about 82% are singletons. Sequenced: PBMCs. All receptors derive from a man aged 18 to 29 in good health and CMV-seronegative.

In its sample, this clone was seen once. This rearrangement joins TRBV6-5 to TRBJ2-7, with D possibly TRBD1 on 6 matching bases. V was pared by 2 bases and J by 0 bases, with 14 bases between. The CDR3 totals 16 residues. The V gene's germline CDR1 is MNHEY and CDR2 SVGAGI. The CDR3 here is CASSYRSGDPSYEQYF. The CDR3, as DNA: TGTGCCAGCAGTTACAGGTCAGGGGACCCCTCCTACGAGCAGTACTTC.

This chain joins TRBV19 and TRBJ2-3, with 8 bases identical to TRBD1. Germline-derived CDR1 and CDR2 are LNHDA and SQIVND (reference sequence). The CDR3 length is 16 residues. V was pared by 5 bases and J by 6 bases, with 13 bases of the junction left unmatched. The CDR3 loop is CASSFWTGPRPDTQYF. The CDR3 DNA is TGTGCCAGTAGTTTCTGGACAGGGCCCCGACCGGATACGCAGTATTTT.

The genes are TRBV5-4 and TRBJ2-1; the match to TRBD2 covers 10 bases. V lost 6 bases and J lost 4; bases outside the gene matches: 4. CDR1 is SGHNT and CDR2 is YYREEE in the germline V gene (reference sequence). The CDR3 sequence is 14 residues long. CDR3 DNA: TGTGCCAGCACTAGCGGGGGTAATTACAATGAGCAGTTCTTC. This encodes CASTSGGNYNEQFF.

CDR3 loop: CASSSSQLNQPQHF. For the CDR3, the DNA is TGTGCCAGCAGTTCTTCACAGCTCAATCAGCCCCAGCATTTT. The rearrangement links TRBV27 to TRBJ1-5; D uncertain. The CDR3 totals 14 residues. V lost 4 bases and J 3 bases, leaving 10 bases between the germline ends. CDR1 and CDR2 from the germline V gene are MNHEY and SMNVEV (reference sequence).

The chain recombines TRBV7-2 with TRBJ2-1; 7 nucleotides agree with TRBD1. Trimming cost V 4 bases and J 9 bases; bases outside gene matches: 3. This CDR3 region has 12 residues. From germline, CDR1 is SGHTA and CDR2 FQGNSA. As DNA, the CDR3 is TGTGCCAGCAGCTCCAGGGACAGTGAGCAGTTCTTC. Protein: CASSSRDSEQFF.

CDR3 nucleotides: TGTGCCAGCAGCGCTGGACATTGGGCCACTGAAGCTTTCTTT. It is translated as CASSAGHWATEAFF. This sequence joins TRBV9 and TRBJ1-1, with a tentative D call TRBD1 (5 bases). CDR3 length: 14 residues. V was clipped by 3 bases and J by 4 bases, with 13 bases between them. Looked up from germline, CDR1 is SGDLS and CDR2 is YYNGEE. Looking up the rest from reference TRBV9 and TRBJ1-1 gives the full variable domain: DSGVTQTPKHLITATGQRVTLRCSPRSGDLSVYWYQQSLDQGLQFLIQYYNGEERAKGNILERFSAQQFPDLHSELNLSSLELGDSALYFCASSAGHWATEAFFGQGTRLTVV.

The V call is TRBV6-1, the J call TRBJ1-2; maybe TRBD1 (6 bases). The CDR3 has 13 amino acids. V lost 6 bases, J lost 6 bases, and 14 bases lay in between. Looked up from germline, CDR1 is MNHNS and CDR2 is SASEGT. This CDR3 reads CASSATGTHGYTF. The CDR3 DNA sequence: TGTGCCAGCAGCGCTACAGGGACCCATGGCTACACCTTC.

V gene TRBV30 combines with J gene TRBJ1-6; D call uncertain. Germline values: CDR1 GTSNPN, CDR2 SVGIG (reference sequence). V was cut by 2 bases and J by 7 bases, with 15 bases left in between. The CDR3 sequence is 15 residues long. CDR3 in amino acids: CAWSLQAFRNSPLHF. CDR3 nucleotides: TGTGCCTGGAGTCTCCAGGCTTTCCGCAATTCACCCCTCCACTTT.